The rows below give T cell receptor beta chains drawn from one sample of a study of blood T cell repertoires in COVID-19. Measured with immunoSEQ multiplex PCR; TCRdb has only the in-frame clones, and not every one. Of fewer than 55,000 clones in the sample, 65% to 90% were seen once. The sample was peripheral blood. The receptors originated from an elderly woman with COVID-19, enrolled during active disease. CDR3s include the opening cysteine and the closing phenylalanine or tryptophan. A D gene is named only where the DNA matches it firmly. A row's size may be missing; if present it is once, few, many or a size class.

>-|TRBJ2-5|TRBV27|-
CASSPPGETQYF
TGTGCCAGCAGTCCCCCCGGTGAGACCCAGTACTTC
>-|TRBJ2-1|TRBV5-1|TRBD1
CASSLQGYGEQFF
TGCGCCAGCAGCTTACAGGGGTACGGAGAGCAGTTCTTC
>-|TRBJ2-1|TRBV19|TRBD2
CATGLAGDNEQFF
TGTGCCACCGGACTAGCGGGAGACAATGAGCAGTTCTTC
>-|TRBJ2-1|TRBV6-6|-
CASSYYAGQNEQFF
TGTGCCAGCAGTTACTATGCTGGCCAAAATGAGCAGTTCTTC
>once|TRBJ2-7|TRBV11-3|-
CASSQGEGGEQYF
TGTGCCAGCAGCCAGGGAGAAGGGGGCGAGCAGTACTTC
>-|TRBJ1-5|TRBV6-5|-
CASSYSSGQPQHF
TGTGCCAGCAGTTACTCCTCGGGTCAGCCCCAGCATTTT
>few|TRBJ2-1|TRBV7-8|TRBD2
CASSPAGTSANEQFF
TGTGCCAGCAGCCCAGCCGGGACTAGCGCCAATGAGCAGTTCTTC
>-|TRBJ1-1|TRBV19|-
CASSATGLLNTEAFF
TGTGCCAGTAGTGCCACAGGGCTTCTGAACACTGAAGCTTTCTTT
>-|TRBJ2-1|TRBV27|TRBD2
CASKEGLAPGEQFF
TGTGCCAGCAAAGAGGGACTAGCTCCAGGTGAGCAGTTCTTC
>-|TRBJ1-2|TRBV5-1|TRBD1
CASSQGQGLAGGYTF
TGCGCCAGCAGTCAAGGACAGGGACTCGCTGGGGGCTACACCTTC
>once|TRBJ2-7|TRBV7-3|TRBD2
CASSFMGGSSYEQYF
TGTGCCAGCAGCTTTATGGGCGGGAGCTCCTACGAGCAGTACTTC
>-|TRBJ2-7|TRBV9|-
CASSVDSGYEQYF
TGTGCCAGCAGCGTAGACTCGGGCTACGAGCAGTACTTC
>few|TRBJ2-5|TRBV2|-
CASSHNEGGETQYF
TGTGCCAGCAGTCACAACGAGGGAGGAGAGACCCAGTACTTC
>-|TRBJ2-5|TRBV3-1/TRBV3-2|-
CASSQHGTEETQYF
TGTGCCAGCAGCCAACACGGGACTGAAGAGACCCAGTACTTC
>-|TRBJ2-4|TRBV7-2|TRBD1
CASSLKPGTGTVNIQYF
TGTGCCAGCAGCTTAAAACCCGGGACAGGGACGGTAAACATTCAGTACTTC
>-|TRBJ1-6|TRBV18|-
CASSTSRNSPLHF
TGTGCCAGCTCAACTTCACGTAATTCACCCCTCCACTTT
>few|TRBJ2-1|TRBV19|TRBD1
CASSKVLGQGSLVNNEQFF
TGTGCCAGTAGTAAGGTCTTGGGACAGGGTTCGCTAGTTAACAATGAGCAGTTCTTC
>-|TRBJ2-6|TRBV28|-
CASSSRGSGANVLTF
TGTGCCAGCAGTAGCCGAGGCTCTGGGGCCAACGTCCTGACTTTC
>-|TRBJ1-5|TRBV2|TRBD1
CASRKGTEYQPQHF
TGTGCCAGCAGAAAGGGGACAGAGTATCAGCCCCAGCATTTT
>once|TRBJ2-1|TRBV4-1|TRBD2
CASSQERREKYNEQFF
TGCGCCAGCAGCCAAGAAAGGCGGGAGAAGTACAATGAGCAGTTCTTC
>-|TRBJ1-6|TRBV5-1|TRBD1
CASSSSSGQDNSPLHF
TGCGCCAGCAGCAGTTCGTCCGGACAGGACAATTCACCCCTCCACTTT